This T cell receptor (beta chain) is from a study of shared clonotypes between healthy human individuals. Trimming left V 3 bases short and J 6 bases short, with 8 bases between. CDR3 size: 12 residues. Germline V CDR1 and CDR2: MDHEN, SYDVKM. TCRdb keeps only in-frame clones here, not all; method: immunoSEQ multiplex PCR. Of 2 million to 2.5 million clones listed, about 90% were seen once; the top ten hold approximately 0.41%. This TCR was sampled from a man aged 18 to 35 in good health. Some clones in this sample may be carry-over from other donors' samples. The sequencing input was naive CD4+ T cells from PBMCs. Subset: CD45RA+ positively selected. This chain links TRBV28 with TRBJ1-1, with D uncertain. The CDR3 DNA reads as TGTGCCAGCAGTTTGAGGCGACCTGAAGCTTTCTTT. It encodes CASSLRRPEAFF.